Listed below are T cell receptor beta chains from one sample, sequenced in a study of blood T cell repertoires in COVID-19. Sequencing used immunoSEQ multiplex PCR; TCRdb keeps in-frame clones, though not all of them. Altogether under 300,000 clones are present, roughly 85% being singletons, with the ten largest covering about 10%. Sequences were obtained from peripheral blood. These receptors were taken from a woman in her 70s with acute or convalescent COVID-19. Each CDR3 is given with its conserved first and last residue. The D gene is left open where the match is weak. Clone size appears in some rows only: once, few, many, or a class for an expanded clone.

abundance: NA
d_gene: TRBD1
j_gene: TRBJ1-2
len: 14
v_gene: TRBV6-5
CDR3aa: CASRATGGVYGYTF
CDR3nt: TGTGCCAGCAGGGCTACAGGGGGTGTCTATGGCTACACCTTC

abundance: few
d_gene: NA
j_gene: TRBJ1-1
len: 13
v_gene: TRBV28
CDR3aa: CASSLGANTEAFF
CDR3nt: TGTGCCAGCAGTTTGGGAGCTAACACTGAAGCTTTCTTT

abundance: NA
d_gene: NA
j_gene: TRBJ1-1
len: 14
v_gene: TRBV7-9
CDR3aa: CASSLPGGGTEAFF
CDR3nt: TGTGCCAGCAGCCTCCCCGGGGGAGGGACTGAAGCTTTCTTT

abundance: NA
d_gene: TRBD2
j_gene: TRBJ2-7
len: 15
v_gene: TRBV7-3
CDR3aa: CASSLVAGGTYEQYF
CDR3nt: TGTGCCAGCAGCTTAGTAGCGGGGGGAACCTACGAGCAGTACTTC

abundance: NA
d_gene: NA
j_gene: TRBJ1-2
len: 14
v_gene: TRBV5-4
CDR3aa: CASRTRGGYRGYTF
CDR3nt: TGTGCCAGCCGTACGCGGGGAGGGTATAGGGGCTACACCTTC

abundance: NA
d_gene: TRBD1
j_gene: TRBJ1-6
len: 15
v_gene: TRBV2
CDR3aa: CASSGQGSYNSPLHF
CDR3nt: TGTGCCAGCAGTGGACAGGGATCCTATAATTCACCCCTCCACTTT

abundance: NA
d_gene: NA
j_gene: TRBJ2-1
len: 13
v_gene: TRBV7-3
CDR3aa: CASSLDSHNEQFF
CDR3nt: TGTGCCAGCAGCTTGGACAGTCACAATGAGCAGTTCTTC

abundance: few
d_gene: TRBD2
j_gene: TRBJ2-7
len: 14
v_gene: TRBV3-1/TRBV3-2
CDR3aa: CASSQSGGLREQYF
CDR3nt: TGTGCCAGCAGCCAAAGCGGGGGGCTGCGGGAGCAGTACTTC

abundance: NA
d_gene: NA
j_gene: TRBJ2-5
len: 15
v_gene: TRBV11-3
CDR3aa: CASSLAAEPGETQYF
CDR3nt: TGTGCCAGCAGCTTAGCCGCGGAACCCGGCGAGACCCAGTACTTC

abundance: NA
d_gene: NA
j_gene: TRBJ2-4
len: 14
v_gene: TRBV3-1/TRBV3-2
CDR3aa: CASSQRGGRNIQYF
CDR3nt: TGTGCCAGCAGCCAAAGGGGGGGCCGGAACATTCAGTACTTC

abundance: NA
d_gene: TRBD1
j_gene: TRBJ2-1
len: 13
v_gene: TRBV10-3
CDR3aa: CAISAGQSNEQFF
CDR3nt: TGTGCCATCAGTGCGGGACAGTCAAATGAGCAGTTCTTC

abundance: once
d_gene: NA
j_gene: TRBJ2-7
len: 14
v_gene: TRBV5-1
CDR3aa: CASSLQGGGSEQYF
CDR3nt: TGCGCCAGCAGCTTGCAGGGGGGCGGGTCCGAGCAGTACTTC

abundance: NA
d_gene: NA
j_gene: TRBJ1-5
len: 14
v_gene: TRBV20-1
CDR3aa: CSASTGINNQPQHF
CDR3nt: TGCAGTGCTAGTACGGGTATTAACAATCAGCCCCAGCATTTT

abundance: NA
d_gene: TRBD2
j_gene: TRBJ2-1
len: 14
v_gene: TRBV30
CDR3aa: CAWSRRGLEYEQFF
CDR3nt: TGTGCCTGGAGTAGGCGGGGGTTGGAGTATGAGCAGTTCTTC

abundance: NA
d_gene: NA
j_gene: TRBJ1-2
len: 15
v_gene: TRBV7-6
CDR3aa: CASSLGAGVDYGYTF
CDR3nt: TGTGCCAGCAGCTTGGGGGCAGGGGTGGACTATGGCTACACCTTC

abundance: NA
d_gene: TRBD2
j_gene: TRBJ2-3
len: 15
v_gene: TRBV5-1
CDR3aa: CASSLSGGAQDTQYF
CDR3nt: TGCGCCAGCAGTTTAAGCGGGGGGGCGCAGGATACGCAGTATTTT

abundance: NA
d_gene: TRBD1
j_gene: TRBJ1-1
len: 11
v_gene: TRBV12-3/TRBV12-4
CDR3aa: CASTEDREAFF
CDR3nt: TGTGCCAGCACCGAGGACAGGGAAGCTTTCTTT

abundance: NA
d_gene: TRBD1
j_gene: TRBJ1-2
len: 12
v_gene: TRBV29-1
CDR3aa: CSVAGGGYGYTF
CDR3nt: TGCAGCGTTGCAGGGGGCGGCTATGGCTACACCTTC

abundance: NA
d_gene: NA
j_gene: TRBJ1-2
len: 14
v_gene: TRBV5-6
CDR3aa: CASSPTEGYYGYTF
CDR3nt: TGTGCCAGCAGCCCTACGGAGGGCTACTATGGCTACACCTTC

abundance: NA
d_gene: NA
j_gene: TRBJ1-3
len: 15
v_gene: TRBV5-8
CDR3aa: CASSWAGQGGNTIYF
CDR3nt: TGTGCCAGCAGCTGGGCCGGCCAGGGGGGAAACACCATATATTTT

abundance: NA
d_gene: TRBD2
j_gene: TRBJ2-1
len: 17
v_gene: TRBV6-2/TRBV6-3
CDR3aa: CASSSPPAGGPRNEQFF
CDR3nt: TGTGCCAGCAGTTCCCCACCAGCGGGGGGGCCGAGGAATGAGCAGTTCTTC

abundance: NA
d_gene: NA
j_gene: TRBJ1-2
len: 15
v_gene: TRBV6-1
CDR3aa: CASSEAVTGNYGYTF
CDR3nt: TGTGCCAGCAGTGAAGCGGTAACAGGGAACTATGGCTACACCTTC

abundance: NA
d_gene: NA
j_gene: TRBJ2-3
len: 13
v_gene: TRBV6-5
CDR3aa: CASGLSSTDTQYF
CDR3nt: TGTGCCAGTGGCTTATCTAGCACAGATACGCAGTATTTT

abundance: NA
d_gene: NA
j_gene: TRBJ2-6
len: 14
v_gene: TRBV27
CDR3aa: CASSSFSGANVLTF
CDR3nt: TGTGCCAGCAGTTCGTTCTCTGGGGCCAACGTCCTGACTTTC

abundance: NA
d_gene: NA
j_gene: TRBJ2-3
len: 17
v_gene: TRBV2
CDR3aa: CASSEALLRQDRDTQYF
CDR3nt: TGTGCCAGCAGTGAAGCGCTATTGAGACAAGATCGAGATACGCAGTATTTT

abundance: NA
d_gene: NA
j_gene: TRBJ2-7
len: 12
v_gene: TRBV30
CDR3aa: CAWSEGGGPNSF
CDR3nt: TGTGCCTGGAGTGAAGGAGGGGGCCCTAACTCCTTC

abundance: NA
d_gene: NA
j_gene: TRBJ1-4
len: 17
v_gene: TRBV4-1
CDR3aa: CASSQGQNRAVNEKLFF
CDR3nt: TGCGCCAGCAGCCAAGGACAAAACAGGGCCGTAAATGAAAAACTGTTTTTT